This T cell receptor beta chain was observed in a study of shared clonotypes between healthy human individuals (dated by TCRdb to 2020 to 2021). About the full investigation: A couple of women and a few men aged 18 to 49 years were included in the cohort. For each donor, CD4 naive and CD4 memory were each given three plates, CD8 naive was given two plates, and CD8 memory was given one plate. Blood TCR repertoires of a handful of healthy adults were deeply sequenced to estimate repertoire size and the extent of clonotype sharing between individuals. Different laboratories and diverse techniques were used to prepare libraries and sequence TCR repertoires, to increase sequencing depth and limit assay-specific biases. Each donor's leukapheresis produced roughly between roughly 0.85 and 9.5 billion PBMCs.

Points the paper makes about the study in general: Even with the large sequencing depth, rarefaction of the sorted-subset datasets indicated that sequencing was incomplete. Only blood was sampled, and tissue TCR repertoires likely differ from those in blood. Estimated clonotype richness was generally larger for naive than for memory subsets. When a handful of donors were compared, the shared fraction of clonotypes was about 5% for naive CD4, less than 4% for naive CD8, about 2.5% for memory CD4, and 0.4% for memory CD8. The genetic and exposure-history diversity represented was limited by the small number of donors. Pairwise subsampling led to the expectation that sequencing depth would affect the degree of clonotype sharing among donors. Clonotypes shared by all four sorted-subset donors showed higher generation probabilities than non-shared clonotypes.

Healthy HIV-negative adults with no recently reported acute infections or vaccinations were included as donors. Every donor was a Caucasian adult residing in Nashville, Tennessee, USA. CD4+ T cells were enriched by magnetic negative selection; naive cells were then positively selected on CD45RA, and the negative fraction formed the memory subset. Blood was obtained by leukapheresis, after which PBMCs were separated by Ficoll-Histopaque density gradient centrifugation and cryopreserved in liquid nitrogen vapor phase. Analytical flow cytometry was used to check the purity and quantity of every magnetically sorted T cell population. Genomic DNA was isolated from each sorted fraction and quantified by UV absorbance on a Nanodrop 2000c. Using the deep immunoSEQ assay, multiplex PCR amplified TCR CDR3 regions from genomic DNA. Genomic DNA extracted from each cell subset was distributed evenly over all wells of several immunoSEQ 96-well plates, and each plate served as one replicate. For sorted subsets, each replicate PCR was loaded with 200 ng genomic DNA, equivalent to 30,000 or so T cell genomes. The purified libraries were quantified using a Qubit 3.0 fluorometer, sized with a Bioanalyzer 2100, and then quantified again using the KAPA Library Quantification kit. Every immunoSEQ 96-well plate was sequenced on a separate single-read 150-cycle Illumina NextSeq 550 flow cell. The authors processed their data as follows. Because the immunoSEQ output held only junctional sequences and lacked quality scores, the filtering could not match the filtering applied to full-length reads. To assign V/J genes and CDR3, sequences were annotated using PyIR, a Python wrapper for IgBLAST v1.9, with IMGT germline references. Reads with weak V/J assignments (E-value above 1e-6), missing CDR3, stop codons, out-of-frame junctions, or ambiguous translated residues were removed. V3J clonotypes were defined by identical inferred V gene, J gene, and CDR3 amino acid sequence. Percentage overlap between repertoires was calculated by dividing the number of shared unique clonotypes by the size of the smaller repertoire. Repertoire richness was assessed with RTK rarefaction, the Chao1 estimator, and Recon v2.1 estimates of unobserved clonotypes. Generation probabilities were computed with OLGA for all TCRbeta clonotypes obtained by the gDNA method from a handful of donors. What TCRdb holds here is the immuneACCESS table cut down to in-frame rearrangements. Part of the clones is not present; checked against another copy, under half of the missing clones reflect an unresolved V gene, and the others are unexplained. V and J calls plus clone size are reproduced from that table; the DNA served to infer D and trimming. This sample holds a few million clones; just over 90% were observed only once. 0.14% of the sample goes to the ten largest clones.

From V the trimming removes 3 bases and from J it removes 6 bases, while the gene matches leave 7 bases of the junction unaccounted for. The CDR3 runs 14 amino acids, cysteine and phenylalanine included. The CDR3 DNA has 42 bases and is translated from base 1. Via the germline V gene (reference sequence), CDR1 is SGHKS and CDR2 YYEKEE. This clone came up once. The antigen it binds to is not known. Base qualities were left out, and no much larger clone turns up one base away. Material for sequencing was naive CD4+ T cells sorted from blood. The cell subset or site label for this specimen denotes: CD45RA+ positively selected. Recombination connected TRBV5-5 to TRBJ2-7, with TRBD1 matching 9 junction bases. This clonotype was sampled from a man aged 18 to 29 in good health. CDR3 reads: CASSSGTGNVEQYF. DNA sequence: TGTGCCAGCAGCTCCGGGACAGGGAATGTCGAGCAGTACTTC. Reference TRBV5-5 and TRBJ2-7 proteins supply the regions before and after the CDR3; the full variable domain is: DAGVTQSPTHLIKTRGQQVTLRCSPISGHKSVSWYQQVLGQGPQFIFQYYEKEERGRGNFPDRFSARQFPNYSSELNVNALLLGDSALYLCASSSGTGNVEQYFGPGTRLTVT.